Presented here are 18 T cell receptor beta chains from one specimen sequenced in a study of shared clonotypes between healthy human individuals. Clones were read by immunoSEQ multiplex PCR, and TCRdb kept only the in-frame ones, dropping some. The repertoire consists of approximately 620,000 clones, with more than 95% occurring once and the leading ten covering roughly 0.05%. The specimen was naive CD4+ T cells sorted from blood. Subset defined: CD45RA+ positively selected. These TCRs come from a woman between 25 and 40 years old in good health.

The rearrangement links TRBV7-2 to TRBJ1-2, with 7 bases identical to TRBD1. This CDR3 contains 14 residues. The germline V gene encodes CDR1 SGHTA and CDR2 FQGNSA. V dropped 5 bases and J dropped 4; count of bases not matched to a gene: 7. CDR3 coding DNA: TGTACCAGCAGCCCGTCTGACAGGGCCTATGGCTACACCTTC. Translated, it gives CTSSPSDRAYGYTF.

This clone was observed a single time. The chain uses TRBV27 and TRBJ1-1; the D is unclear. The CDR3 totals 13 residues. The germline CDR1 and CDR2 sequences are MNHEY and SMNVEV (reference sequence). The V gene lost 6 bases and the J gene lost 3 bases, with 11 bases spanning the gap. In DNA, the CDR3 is TGTGCCAGCAGCCCTGGATGGCACACTGAAGCTTTCTTT. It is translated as CASSPGWHTEAFF.

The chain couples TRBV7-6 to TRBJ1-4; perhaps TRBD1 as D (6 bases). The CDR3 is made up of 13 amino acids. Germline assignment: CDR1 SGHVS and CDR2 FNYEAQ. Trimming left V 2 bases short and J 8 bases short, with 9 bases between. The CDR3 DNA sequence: TGTGCCAGCAGCTTACAGGGGCGGGAAAAACTGTTTTTT. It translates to CASSLQGREKLFF.

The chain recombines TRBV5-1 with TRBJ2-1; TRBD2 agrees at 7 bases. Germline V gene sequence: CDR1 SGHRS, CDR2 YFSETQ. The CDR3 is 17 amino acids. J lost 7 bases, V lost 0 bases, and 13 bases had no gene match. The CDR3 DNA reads TGCGCCAGCAGCTTGGATTCTATTGCGGGAGTCGCGAATGAGCAGTTCTTC. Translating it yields CASSLDSIAGVANEQFF.

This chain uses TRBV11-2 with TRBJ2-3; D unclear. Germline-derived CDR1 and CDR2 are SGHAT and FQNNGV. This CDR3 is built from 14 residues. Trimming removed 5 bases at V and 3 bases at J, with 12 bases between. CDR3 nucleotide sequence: TGTGCCAGCAGCCCACTTTTGGGGACAGATACGCAGTATTTT. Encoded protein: CASSPLLGTDTQYF.

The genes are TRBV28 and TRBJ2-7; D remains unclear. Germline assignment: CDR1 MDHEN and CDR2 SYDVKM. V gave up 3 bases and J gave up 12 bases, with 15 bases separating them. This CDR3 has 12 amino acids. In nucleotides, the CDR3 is TGTGCCAGCAGTTTCCGCCAGGCTCTCCCGTACTTC. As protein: CASSFRQALPYF.

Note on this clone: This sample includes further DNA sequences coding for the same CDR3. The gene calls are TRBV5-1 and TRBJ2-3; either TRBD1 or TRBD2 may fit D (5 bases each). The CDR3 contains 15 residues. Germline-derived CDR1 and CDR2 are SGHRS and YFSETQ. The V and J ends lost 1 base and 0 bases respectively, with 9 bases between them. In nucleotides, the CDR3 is TGCGCCAGCAGCTTGAACGGGGCGAGCACAGATACGCAGTATTTT. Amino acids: CASSLNGASTDTQYF. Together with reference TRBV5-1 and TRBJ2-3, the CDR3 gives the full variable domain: KAGVTQTPRYLIKTRGQQVTLSCSPISGHRSVSWYQQTPGQGLQFLFEYFSETQRNKGNFPGRFSGRQFSNSRSEMNVSTLELGDSALYLCASSLNGASTDTQYFGPGTRLTVL.

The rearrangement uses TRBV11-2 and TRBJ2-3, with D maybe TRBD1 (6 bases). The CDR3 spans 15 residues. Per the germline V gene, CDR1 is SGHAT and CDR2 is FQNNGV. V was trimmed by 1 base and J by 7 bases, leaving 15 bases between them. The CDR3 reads CASSLGSGVIYTQYF. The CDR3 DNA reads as TGTGCCAGCAGCTTAGGGTCAGGGGTCATCTATACGCAGTATTTT.

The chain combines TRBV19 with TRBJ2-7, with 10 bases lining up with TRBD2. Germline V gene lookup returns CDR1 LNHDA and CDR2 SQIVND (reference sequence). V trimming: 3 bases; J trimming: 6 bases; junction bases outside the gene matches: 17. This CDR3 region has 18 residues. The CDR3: CASSIISSGSLKGSEQYF. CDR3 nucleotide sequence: TGTGCCAGTAGTATTATTTCTAGCGGGAGTTTAAAGGGTTCCGAGCAGTACTTC.

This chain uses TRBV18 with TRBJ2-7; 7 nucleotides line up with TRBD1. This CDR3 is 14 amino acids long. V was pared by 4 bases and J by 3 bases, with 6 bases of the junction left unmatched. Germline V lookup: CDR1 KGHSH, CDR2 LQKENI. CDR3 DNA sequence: TGTGCCAGCTCACAACAGGGGTTCTTCTACGAGCAGTACTTC. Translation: CASSQQGFFYEQYF.

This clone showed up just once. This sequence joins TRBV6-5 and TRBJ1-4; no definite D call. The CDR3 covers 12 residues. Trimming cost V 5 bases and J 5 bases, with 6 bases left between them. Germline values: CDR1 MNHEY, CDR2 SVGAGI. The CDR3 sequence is CASSGQNEKLFF. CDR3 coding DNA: TGTGCCAGCAGTGGGCAGAATGAAAAACTGTTTTTT.

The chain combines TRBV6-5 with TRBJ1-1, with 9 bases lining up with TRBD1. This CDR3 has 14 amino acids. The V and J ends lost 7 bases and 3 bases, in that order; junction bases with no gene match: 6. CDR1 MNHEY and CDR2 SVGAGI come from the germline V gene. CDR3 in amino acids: CASTYGDRDTEAFF. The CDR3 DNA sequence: TGTGCCAGCACTTATGGGGACAGGGACACTGAAGCTTTCTTT.

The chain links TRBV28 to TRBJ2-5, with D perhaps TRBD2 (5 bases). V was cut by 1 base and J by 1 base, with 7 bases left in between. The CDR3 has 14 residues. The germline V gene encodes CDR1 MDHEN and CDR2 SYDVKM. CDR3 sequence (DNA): TGTGCCAGCAGTTTATACGGGGTCCAAGAGACCCAGTACTTC. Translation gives CASSLYGVQETQYF. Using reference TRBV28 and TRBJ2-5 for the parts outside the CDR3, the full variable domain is DVKVTQSSRYLVKRTGEKVFLECVQDMDHENMFWYRQDPGLGLRLIYFSYDVKMKEKGDIPEGYSVSREKKERFSLILESASTNQTSMYLCASSLYGVQETQYFGPGTRLLVL.

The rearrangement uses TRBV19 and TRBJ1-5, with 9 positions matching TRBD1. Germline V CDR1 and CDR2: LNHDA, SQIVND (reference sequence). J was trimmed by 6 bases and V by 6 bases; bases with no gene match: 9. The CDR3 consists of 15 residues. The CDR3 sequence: CASRSRDRVVQPQHF. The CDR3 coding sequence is TGTGCCAGTAGGTCCCGGGACAGGGTTGTTCAGCCCCAGCATTTT.

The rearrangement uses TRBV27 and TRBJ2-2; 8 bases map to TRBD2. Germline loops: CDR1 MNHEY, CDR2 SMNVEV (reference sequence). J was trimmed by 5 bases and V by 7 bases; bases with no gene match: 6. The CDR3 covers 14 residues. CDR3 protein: CASTQREFTGELFF. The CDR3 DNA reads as TGTGCCAGCACCCAGCGGGAGTTTACCGGGGAGCTGTTTTTT.

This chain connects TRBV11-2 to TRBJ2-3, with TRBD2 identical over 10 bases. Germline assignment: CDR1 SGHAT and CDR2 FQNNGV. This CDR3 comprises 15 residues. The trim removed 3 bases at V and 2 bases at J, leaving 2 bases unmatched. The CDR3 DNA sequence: TGTGCCAGCAGCTTCCTAGCGGGAGTCACAGATACGCAGTATTTT. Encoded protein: CASSFLAGVTDTQYF.

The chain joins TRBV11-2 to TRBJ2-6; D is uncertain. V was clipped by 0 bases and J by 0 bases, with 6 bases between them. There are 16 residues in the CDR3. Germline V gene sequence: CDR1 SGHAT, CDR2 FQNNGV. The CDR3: CASSLDRHSGANVLTF. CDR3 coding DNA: TGTGCCAGCAGCTTAGATCGTCACTCTGGGGCCAACGTCCTGACTTTC.

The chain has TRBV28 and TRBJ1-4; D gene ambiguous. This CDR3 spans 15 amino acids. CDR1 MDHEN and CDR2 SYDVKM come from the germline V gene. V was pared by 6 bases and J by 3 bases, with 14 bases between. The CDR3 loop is CASSQPGSANEKLFF. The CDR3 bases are TGTGCCAGCAGCCAACCGGGGTCGGCTAATGAAAAACTGTTTTTT.